The following is a TCR beta chain sequence with its context. Its antigen remains unknown. These data belong to a study of blood T cells in healthy people across ages. Study-wide points: Observed TCR beta diversity per million T cells went down as age went up. This fall followed a roughly linear course with age.

J lost 6 bases, V lost 5 bases, and 4 bases had no gene match. The length of the CDR3 is 15 residues. CDR1 is SEHNR and CDR2 is FQNEAQ in the germline V gene (reference sequence). A sample-barcoded 5' primer and a J-beta primer mix were used in a second PCR of roughly 6 to 12 cycles. TCRdb called the 5' RACE reads again in MiXCR, with one record for every CDR3 protein. Of approximately 1,100,000 distinct CDR3 sequences listed, 45% are singletons. This TCR was sampled from a woman in her sixties or seventies in good health. The sample consisted of blood. This rearrangement joins TRBV7-9 to TRBJ2-2; 12 bases line up with TRBD2. CDR3 bases: TGTGCCAGCAGCCCAGCTAGCGGGAGGGCCGGGGAGCTGTTTTTT. Encoded protein: CASSPASGRAGELFF.